What follows are 10 T cell receptor beta chains derived from one specimen sequenced in a study of preoperative IRX-2 immunotherapy in early breast cancer (dated by TCRdb to about 2019). The sample's treatment or condition label is to be understood as: preoperative locoregional IRX-2 cytokine immunotherapy. The library relied on the immunoSEQ multiplex PCR assay. TCRdb took over this immuneACCESS table, retaining in-frame rearrangements with V and J assigned. Such tables are incomplete; in checked studies, under half of the missing clones stem from an unresolved V gene, and the remainder is unexplained. A total of under 35,000 clones appear in this sample, under 90% of them only once. The top ten hold under 4% of the sample. Specimen collection occurred from a patient treated with IRX-2 immunotherapy. These receptors came from a human donor with breast cancer.

This chain uses TRBV18 with TRBJ2-7, with 13 bases lining up with TRBD2. The CDR3 sequence is 14 residues long. Germline CDR1 and CDR2: KGHSH and LQKENI. Trimming took 4 bases from V and 7 from J; bases not matched to a gene: 4. The CDR3 loop is CASSRTSGSGEQYF. CDR3 nucleotides: TGTGCCAGCTCACGGACTAGCGGGAGTGGGGAGCAGTACTTC.

This clone appeared a single time. Other DNA sequences within the sample encode an identical CDR3. As DNA, the CDR3 is TGTGCCAGCAGTTACAGGGGCTCTGGGGCCAACGTCCTGACTTTC. This codes for CASSYRGSGANVLTF. This chain joins TRBV6-8 and TRBJ2-6, with D tentatively TRBD1 (5 bases). Trimming removed 2 bases from V and 0 bases from J, with 5 bases in between. The CDR3 is 15 amino acids. CDR1 is MNHGY, CDR2 SAAAGT, per germline.

The chain uses TRBV12-5 and TRBJ1-1, with D possibly being TRBD1 (5 bases). CDR3 size: 13 residues. From germline, CDR1 is LGHNT and CDR2 FRNRAP. Trimming pared 2 bases from V and 3 bases from J, leaving 7 bases between. DNA of the CDR3: TGTGCTAGTGGTTTGTGGGGGGACACTGAAGCTTTCTTT. Its protein is CASGLWGDTEAFF.

V usage is TRBV7-1 and J usage is TRBJ2-3; D might be TRBD1 (5 bases). TRBV7-1 is given ORF status, its function remaining uncertain. V was trimmed by 1 base and J by 9 bases, leaving 11 bases between them. CDR3 length: 13 amino acids. CDR3 in DNA: TGTGCCAGCAGCTCAGAAAGGGGCAGAACGCAGTATTTT. Residues: CASSSERGRTQYF.

This clone was counted a few times. V usage is TRBV11-3 and J usage is TRBJ1-4; TRBD1 agrees at 10 bases. This CDR3 contains 14 residues. The junction had 5 bases not matched to a gene; V was cut back by 5 bases and J by 8 bases. In germline, CDR1 is SGHNT, CDR2 YENEEA. CDR3 DNA: TGTGCCAGCAGCCATGGACAGGGGGGAGAAAAACTGTTTTTT. It specifies CASSHGQGGEKLFF.

V is TRBV5-1 and J is TRBJ1-4; D is perhaps TRBD1 (6 bases). The CDR3 is made up of 14 amino acids. The V gene's germline CDR1 is SGHRS and CDR2 YFSETQ. V lost 4 bases and J lost 2, with 9 bases in between. The CDR3 reads CASSLDSTNEKLFF. In nucleotides, the CDR3 is TGCGCCAGCAGCCTGGACAGCACTAATGAAAAACTGTTTTTT.

This chain connects TRBV19 to TRBJ2-1, with TRBD2 matching over 13 bases. The V gene's germline CDR1 is LNHDA and CDR2 SQIVND (reference sequence). CDR3 size: 15 residues. V lost 5 bases, J lost 8 bases, and 6 bases stayed unmatched. The CDR3 DNA follows: TGTGCCAGTAGTGTACTAGCGGGGGGGCCCGATGAGCAGTTCTTC. Its translation is CASSVLAGGPDEQFF.

The genes are TRBV6-8 and TRBJ2-5; 8 nucleotides match TRBD2. Trimming at V came to 4 bases and at J to 1 base, leaving 11 bases not matched to a gene. Germline V lookup: CDR1 MNHGY, CDR2 SAAAGT. The CDR3 is 17 residues long. CDR3 loop: CASSSPPLAEPQETQYF. The CDR3 DNA reads TGTGCCAGCAGTTCCCCACCACTAGCGGAGCCCCAAGAGACCCAGTACTTC.

This sequence joins TRBV6-8 and TRBJ1-2, with no clear D. CDR3 length: 14 residues. Trimming stripped 11 bases from V and 3 bases from J, with 19 bases between. Germline V lookup: CDR1 MNHGY, CDR2 SAAAGT. CDR3 in DNA: TGTGCCTCGTGGGCAGCCCCGCGGGACTATGGCTACACCTTC. Protein product: CASWAAPRDYGYTF.

In the case of this clone: One junction end disagrees with the germline gene, perhaps due to a read error. V usage is TRBV5-3 and J usage is TRBJ2-3; tentatively, D is TRBD2 (7 bases). TRBV5-3 is an ORF, with its function uncertain. This CDR3 comprises 15 residues. CDR3 sequence reads: CARSLSAGATDMQYF. As DNA, the CDR3 is TGTGCCAGAAGCTTGTCGGCGGGGGCCACAGATATGCAGTATTTT.